This record looks at one TCR beta chain sequence and its context. Its antigen remains unidentified. Base qualities are missing; no much larger clone stands one base away. This sample's time point label indicates: baseline before first vaccination. The vaccinee samples were drawn from two UK trials, COV001 and COV002, one of which was a single-blind randomized controlled phase 2/3 trial testing AZD1222 (ChAdOx1 nCoV-19) in healthy adults. For TCRbeta chain sequencing, PBMC samples were collected from trial participants at day 0 and at day 28 after the second dose. The CDR3 regions of human TCRbeta chains were analyzed by immunosequencing. In the paper's pipeline: Repertoire TCRs were checked for matches against a reference library of SARS-CoV-2-specific TCRs that had been generated using the MIRA antigen-specificity platform. Breadth meant the fraction of unique TCRs that were SARS-CoV-2-associated, whereas depth meant the fraction of total T cells that were SARS-CoV-2-associated. Each spike-specific TCR was assigned to its reactive spike region and to a CD4 or CD8 class using the MIRA data. Log10-transformed breadth and depth values were compared by one-way ANOVA with Sidak's multiple comparisons tests. TCRdb's version of the immuneACCESS table is confined to in-frame rearrangements and falls short of the full clone set. An unresolved V gene accounts for under half of the shortfall where checked; the remainder is of unknown origin. V, J and clone size are taken as reported in that table, and D and trimming were inferred from the DNA itself. The table for this sample lists about 180,000 clones; around 87% of them were counted only once. Approximately 6.9% of the sample comes from the top ten.

This sample was included in a study of T cell responses to AZD1222 COVID-19 vaccine (dated by TCRdb to the early 2020s). At the level of the whole study: AZD1222 recipients given second doses at about 4 weeks or at about 12 weeks were pooled, since spike-specific TCR depth and breadth were not found to differ between the two schedules. TCR sequencing was performed for roughly 240 trial participants, of whom about 200 were given two doses of AZD1222 and around 25 were given two doses of MenACWY control vaccine. Enrollment into the trials was organized by age into subgroups of 18-55, 56-69 and 70-plus years, and those subgroups contained approximately 160, 26 and 62 TCR-sequenced participants, respectively. Findings and caveats that apply to the study as a whole: In the small 56-69-year group, the increase in depth fell short of significance, most likely because of low power. After two AZD1222 doses, both the breadth and the depth of spike-specific TCRs were significantly higher than at day 0 and than in MenACWY recipients. Nearly half of unique spike-specific TCRs reportedly recognized epitopes outside regions mutated in the B.1.351 and B.1.1.7 variants. Vaccine-associated CD4 TCRs spanned the whole spike protein, with dominant responses in regions 160-218 and 743-854. Because no samples from the day 14 peak response were available, repertoires could be characterized only after the peak T cell response. Conclusions about previously exposed vaccinees are limited, since just 5 or 6 AZD1222 recipients were seropositive for SARS-CoV-2 at baseline. Most participants were white British and females outnumbered males, and the authors suggested that clonal diversity may have been underestimated.

The germline V gene supplies CDR1 MGHRA and CDR2 YSYEKL. V and J are truncated by 4 bases and 0 bases respectively, leaving an intervening sequence of 7 bases. The cysteine opens and the phenylalanine closes a CDR3 of 13 amino acids. CDR3 DNA only is kept here, 39 bases in frame from base 1. The source is an adult in good health. The chain is made from TRBV4-1 and TRBJ2-7; the best D guess is TRBD1, with 6 bases matching. The input for sequencing was peripheral blood, taken on day 0 of AZD1222 vaccination. The CDR3 protein: CASSPGHSYEQYF. The nucleotide sequence reads as follows: TGCGCCAGCAGCCCGGGACACTCCTACGAGCAGTACTTC.